The 6 T cell receptor beta chains below come from one sample, sequenced in a study of shared clonotypes between healthy human individuals. Using immunoSEQ multiplex PCR, the repertoire was profiled, and TCRdb retains in-frame clones only, with some absent. In the table there are a few million clones, approximately 90% of which are singletons. The sequenced sample consisted of naive CD4+ T cells sorted from blood. Subset noted: CD45RA+ positively selected. All receptors come from a man aged 18-30 years in good health.

The chain employs TRBV11-1 and TRBJ1-2; 8 nucleotides match TRBD1. The germline gives CDR1 SGHAT, CDR2 FQDESV (reference sequence). The CDR3 consists of 14 residues. V shed 5 bases, J shed 3 bases, and the junction held 5 bases outside the gene matches. The CDR3 DNA reads as TGTGCCAGCAGCCGCGACAGGGGTGACTATGGCTACACCTTC. It codes for CASSRDRGDYGYTF.

The V gene is TRBV4-1, the J gene TRBJ2-5; 10 positions match TRBD1. Germline CDR1 MGHRA, CDR2 YSYEKL. This CDR3 is 15 amino acids long. J gave up 2 bases and V 4 bases, and 4 bases lay outside the gene matches. CDR3 sequence: CASSPGQGGQETQYF. CDR3 coding DNA: TGCGCCAGCAGCCCAGGACAGGGGGGGCAAGAGACCCAGTACTTC.

The CDR3 DNA is TGTGCCAGCAGCCCAGGACTAGCGGACCCAGATACGCAGTATTTT. Its translation is CASSPGLADPDTQYF. The rearrangement links TRBV7-8 to TRBJ2-3; 10 bases line up with TRBD2. V shed 5 bases and J 4 bases; nucleotides not matched to a gene: 6. This CDR3 contains 15 residues. Germline V gives CDR1 SGHVS, CDR2 FQNEAQ.

The chain is built from TRBV5-1 and TRBJ1-6; TRBD1 aligns across 10 bases. This CDR3 is 19 amino acids long. V lost 2 bases to trimming and J lost 0 bases; unmatched junction nucleotides: 8. The germline CDR1 and CDR2 sequences are SGHRS and YFSETQ. CDR3 nucleotides: TGCGCCAGCAGCTTCACGGGACAGGGGTCGAGCTCCTATAATTCACCCCTCCACTTT. Protein sequence: CASSFTGQGSSSYNSPLHF.

This clone was detected only once. This chain links TRBV6-5 with TRBJ1-1; weak D call: TRBD1 (5 bases). V dropped 4 bases and J dropped 1 base, with 10 bases sitting between them. Germline values: CDR1 MNHEY, CDR2 SVGAGI. The CDR3 has 14 amino acids. Written as DNA, the CDR3 is TGTGCCAGCAGTTGGGGACTCCAGAACACTGAAGCTTTCTTT. Its protein product is CASSWGLQNTEAFF.

J is TRBJ2-1 and V is TRBV5-4, with 11 bases identical to TRBD2. Trimming cost V 4 bases and J 0 bases; bases outside gene matches: 12. The CDR3 extends over 19 amino acids. CDR1 is SGHNT, CDR2 YYREEE, per germline (reference sequence). Written as DNA, the CDR3 is TGTGCCAGCAGCCTAGGGCTAGCGGGAGGTCAGAGCTCCTACAATGAGCAGTTCTTC. As protein: CASSLGLAGGQSSYNEQFF.